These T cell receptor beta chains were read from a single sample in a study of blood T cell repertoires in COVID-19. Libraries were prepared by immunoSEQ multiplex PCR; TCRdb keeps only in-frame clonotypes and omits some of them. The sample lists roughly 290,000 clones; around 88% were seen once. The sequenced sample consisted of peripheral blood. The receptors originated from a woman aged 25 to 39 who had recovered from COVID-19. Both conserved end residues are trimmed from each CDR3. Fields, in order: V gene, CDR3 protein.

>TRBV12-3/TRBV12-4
ASSFGQSGGYT
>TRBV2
ASSSGTGGYEQY
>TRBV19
ASSRRTGGLFEPQH
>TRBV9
ASSVGRRGTYGYT
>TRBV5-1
ASSLAGALQETQY
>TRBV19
ASSMGQGLETQY
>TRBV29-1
STSGEYETQY
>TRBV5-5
ASSSWTGQEYEQY
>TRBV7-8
ASSPDRARVTDTQY
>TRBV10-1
ASSESVVGSGGTRETQY
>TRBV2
ATTGNTEAF
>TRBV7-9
ASSLATGYGYT
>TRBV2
ASSDPQEETQY
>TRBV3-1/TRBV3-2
ASRGQGLSYEQY
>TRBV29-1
SVDGTSGSSSYNEQF
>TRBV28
ASSFGGSSYNEQF
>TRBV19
ASSIWGETDTQY
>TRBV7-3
ASSLFTRANTDTQY
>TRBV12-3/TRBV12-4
ASSRDYGYT
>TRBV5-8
ASSKGLAGVEEETQY
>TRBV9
ASSDSIDGTYNEQF
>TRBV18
ASSRLGTSGSSSYNEQF
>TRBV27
ASKETGVGKNIQY
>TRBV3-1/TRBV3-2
ASSPKTIVEF
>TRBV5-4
ASSFGADYQETQY
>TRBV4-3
ASSQDRAGGSYEQY
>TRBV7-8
ASSSNRGDDTQY
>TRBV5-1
ASSLSGSENEQF
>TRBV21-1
ASSKIGKARSWASYEQY
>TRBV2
ASTPGLPYYGYT
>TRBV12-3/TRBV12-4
ASSTTGDTEAF
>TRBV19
ASSSDRWNTEAF
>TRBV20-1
SANSGGGYT
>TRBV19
ASRTSGGAPDTQY
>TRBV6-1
ASSEASFAGTY
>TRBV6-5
ASSDSLLYEQY
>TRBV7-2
ASSLDRNTLGYT
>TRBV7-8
ASSLASSNQPQH
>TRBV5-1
ASSLDSSRYNEQF
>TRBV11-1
ASSGTGGNEQF
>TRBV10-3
AIRRLAEGGDTGELF
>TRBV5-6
ASSSLSYEQY
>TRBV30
AWSVRSNEKLF
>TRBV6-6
ASSYIPTGAGNTIY
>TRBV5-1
ASSSDRVVTGYT
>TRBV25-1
ASSDSSRGVTEAF
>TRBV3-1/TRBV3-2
ASSPPLQETQY
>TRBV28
ASSLGGNSQPQH
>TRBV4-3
ASSQDRDVTGELF
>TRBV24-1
ATSAGTGDADTQY
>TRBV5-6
ASRRADRGPEAF
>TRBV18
ASSPRQGLGEQY
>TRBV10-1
ASSEGPTGYPGELF
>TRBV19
ASSIRGSLQPQH
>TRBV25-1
ASSESGAQPQH
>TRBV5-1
ASRPGQGNEKLF
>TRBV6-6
ASSVSYEQY
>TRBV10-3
AISELTWDRTNEQY